In this sample, the clone carrying this TCR beta chain turned up once. Its antigen is unknown. This sample stems from a study of T cell repertoires in ileal Crohn's disease. Study-wide results and caveats: Endoscopic recurrence occurred in every patient whose clonality exceeded 26.8%.

Losses at the gene ends were 4 bases for V and 2 bases for J; bases not matched to a gene: 12. Germline values: CDR1 SGHNT, CDR2 YYREEE (reference sequence). The CDR3 is 16 residues long. Using immunoSEQ multiplex PCR, the repertoire was profiled, and TCRdb retains in-frame clones only, with some absent. The sample shows approximately 12,000 clones, around three quarters of them seen only once. The clonotype comes from an adult with Crohn's disease. The rearrangement uses TRBV5-4 and TRBJ2-7; 7 bases fit TRBD2. The sequenced sample consisted of ileal tissue. The CDR3 DNA reads TGTGCCAGCAGCCGCGGGGTCAGCGGGAAGCCCTACGAGCAGTACTTC. Its translation: CASSRGVSGKPYEQYF.